The TCR beta chain under discussion was sequenced for a study of control samples from healthy donors and cancer patients. The protocol was immunoSEQ multiplex PCR, while the TCRdb copy is restricted to in-frame clones and leaves out a portion. The sample carries 100,000 or so clones, around three quarters recorded once. J gave up 0 bases and V 3 bases, and 7 bases lay outside the gene matches. Germline V gives CDR1 LNHDA, CDR2 SQIVND (reference sequence). CDR3 length equals 18 residues. The rearrangement joins TRBV19 to TRBJ2-6; TRBD1 matches 8 bases. This clonotype was obtained from a woman aged 25-40 years in good health. The sequenced sample consisted of blood. The CDR3 coding sequence is TGTGCCAGTAGTATTGGGACAGGAGGCCTCTCTGGGGCCAACGTCCTGACTTTC. This encodes CASSIGTGGLSGANVLTF.